A single sample is the source of the 32 T cell receptor beta chains below, sequenced in a study of control samples from healthy donors and cancer patients. Some clones are missing from TCRdb's copy, which holds only in-frame ones; the method was immunoSEQ multiplex PCR. The table lists 110,000 to 150,000 clones, approximately 94% of them singletons. The sequenced sample was blood. The receptors derive from a middle-aged man in good health.

This chain joins TRBV28 and TRBJ2-2, with 9 nucleotides matching TRBD1. There are 16 residues in the CDR3. Germline lookup yields CDR1 MDHEN and CDR2 SYDVKM. The J segment lost 4 bases and the V segment lost 5 bases, leaving 8 bases of the junction unmatched. The DNA for the CDR3 is TGTGCCAGCAGTCCAGGGACAGGGTGGAGCACCGGGGAGCTGTTTTTT. Protein: CASSPGTGWSTGELFF.

The CDR3 coding sequence is TGTGCCAGCAGTTACGCGAACTACGAGCAGTACTTC. Amino acid sequence: CASSYANYEQYF. The rearrangement uses TRBV6-6 and TRBJ2-7, with no clear D. The germline V gene encodes CDR1 MNHNY and CDR2 SVGAGI (reference sequence). The CDR3 consists of 12 residues. Trimming stripped 2 bases from V and 3 bases from J, with 5 bases between.

This chain joins TRBV25-1 and TRBJ2-3, with 11 bases identical to TRBD2. The V gene's germline CDR1 is MGHDK and CDR2 SYGVNS. V lost 3 bases and J lost 0; bases outside the gene matches: 2. The CDR3 extends over 16 amino acids. CDR3 sequence: CASSERTSGSTDTQYF. The CDR3, as DNA: TGTGCCAGCAGTGAGAGGACTAGCGGGAGCACAGATACGCAGTATTTT.

This chain uses TRBV25-1 with TRBJ1-2; a weak D match, TRBD1 (6 bases). The CDR3 loop spans 13 amino acids. The ends were cut back, 6 bases at V and 2 bases at J, with 10 bases in the middle. Germline V gene sequence: CDR1 MGHDK, CDR2 SYGVNS. The CDR3 here is CASSLDRNYGYTF. The CDR3 DNA is TGTGCCAGCAGCCTGGACAGAAACTATGGCTACACCTTC.

The rearrangement joins TRBV2 to TRBJ2-3; 8 bases are shared with TRBD1. Unmatched junction bases numbered 7, after V lost 5 bases and J lost 3 bases. CDR1 is SNHLY, CDR2 FYNNEI, per germline. The CDR3 spans 15 residues. CDR3 region: CASSRDRGGTDTQYF. CDR3 DNA sequence: TGTGCCAGCAGTCGCGACAGGGGTGGGACAGATACGCAGTATTTT. Full variable domain (outside the CDR3, taken from reference TRBV2 and TRBJ2-3): EPEVTQTPSHQVTQMGQEVILRCVPISNHLYFYWYRQILGQKVEFLVSFYNNEISEKSEIFDDQFSVERPDGSNFTLKIRSTKLEDSAMYFCASSRDRGGTDTQYFGPGTRLTVL.

This chain connects TRBV12-3 or TRBV12-4 to TRBJ1-5; 7 positions agree with TRBD1. The CDR3 totals 13 residues. The trim removed 5 bases at V and 4 bases at J, leaving 2 bases unmatched. CDR3 region: CASSRDRNQPQHF. In nucleotides, the CDR3 is TGTGCCAGCAGTCGGGACAGAAATCAGCCCCAGCATTTT.

This clone has a single count. The rearrangement joins TRBV7-2 to TRBJ2-3; 9 bases are shared with TRBD2. V was clipped by 5 bases and J by 6 bases; unmatched bases: 9. The CDR3 is 15 residues long. From germline, CDR1 is SGHTA and CDR2 FQGNSA. The CDR3 coding sequence is TGTGCCAGCAGCCCAGGGAGGCGGGGGGGTGATACGCAGTATTTT. Protein: CASSPGRRGGDTQYF. The full variable domain, completed using reference TRBV7-2 and TRBJ2-3, is GAGVSQSPSNKVTEKGKDVELRCDPISGHTALYWYRQSLGQGLEFLIYFQGNSAPDKSGLPSDRFSAERTGGSVSTLTIQRTQQEDSAVYLCASSPGRRGGDTQYFGPGTRLTVL.

The V and J genes are TRBV7-9 and TRBJ2-1; 7 nucleotides align to TRBD2. The V gene's germline CDR1 is SEHNR and CDR2 FQNEAQ (reference sequence). The CDR3 is made up of 16 amino acids. V shed 5 bases, J shed 0 bases, and the junction held 7 bases outside the gene matches. The CDR3 DNA sequence: TGTGCCAGCAGCCCCCTAGCGGCGGGCTCCTACAATGAGCAGTTCTTC. This encodes CASSPLAAGSYNEQFF.

The CDR3 loop is CASSQTQTQYF. In DNA form, the CDR3 reads TGTGCCAGCAGCCAGACACAAACGCAGTATTTT. The rearrangement uses TRBV3-1 (or the pseudogene TRBV3-2) and TRBJ2-3; the D is unclear. The CDR3 loop spans 11 amino acids. CDR1 is LGHDT and CDR2 is YNNKEL in the germline V gene (reference sequence). V dropped 3 bases and J dropped 9 bases, with 7 bases sitting between them.

The rearrangement joins TRBV7-9 to TRBJ1-2; D not certain. Germline V gene data show CDR1 as SEHNR and CDR2 as FQNEAQ (reference sequence). CDR3 length: 13 residues. Trimming took 5 bases from V and 4 from J, leaving 11 bases between them. CDR3 nucleotide sequence: TGTGCCAGCAGCACAACAATGGGCTATGGCTACACCTTC. This translates into CASSTTMGYGYTF.

The chain recombines TRBV29-1 with TRBJ1-1; maybe TRBD1 (6 bases). The germline V gene encodes CDR1 SQVTM and CDR2 ANQGSEA. Trimming shortened V by 2 bases and J by 5 bases, and 12 bases separated the two germline ends. The CDR3 totals 13 residues. The CDR3 region is CSVETGTRTEAFF. Here the CDR3 DNA reads TGCAGCGTTGAAACAGGGACGAGGACTGAAGCTTTCTTT.

This clone has a single count. The J gene is TRBJ1-2, the V gene TRBV11-1, with D perhaps matching TRBD1 (5 bases). Between the trimmed V and J ends, which lost 5 bases and 8 bases, there was a span of 21 bases. The CDR3 is 15 amino acids. CDR1 is SGHAT, CDR2 FQDESV, per germline (reference sequence). CDR3 in amino acids: CASSPLDTEVRGYTF. In DNA, the CDR3 is TGTGCCAGCAGCCCCTTGGACACGGAAGTCAGGGGCTACACCTTC.

This clone was picked up one time. J is TRBJ1-1 and V is TRBV28; D call uncertain. CDR1 MDHEN and CDR2 SYDVKM come from the germline V gene. CDR3 size: 13 residues. V was shortened by 5 bases and J by 1 base, with 8 bases between the two germline ends. In nucleotides, the CDR3 is TGTGCCAGCAGTCCCTGGGCGAACACTGAAGCTTTCTTT. It codes for CASSPWANTEAFF.

V is TRBV5-4 and J is TRBJ2-7; 14 bases match TRBD2. V lost 6 bases to trimming and J lost 2 bases; unmatched junction nucleotides: 7. CDR3 length equals 16 residues. Looked up from germline, CDR1 is SGHNT and CDR2 is YYREEE (reference sequence). CDR3 nucleotide sequence: TGTGCCAGCAAATCCGGACTAGCGGGGGGTGCCTACGAGCAGTACTTC. This sequence encodes CASKSGLAGGAYEQYF.

This clone was recorded only once. This sequence joins TRBV6-5 and TRBJ1-2; 9 nucleotides align to TRBD1. The germline V gene has CDR1 MNHEY and CDR2 SVGAGI. The V gene end was trimmed by 6 bases and the J gene end by 8 bases; junction bases not matched to a gene: 7. CDR3 length: 13 residues. The CDR3 loop reads CASSLDRGGGYTF. The CDR3 DNA follows: TGTGCCAGCAGCCTGGACAGGGGTGGGGGCTACACCTTC.

This clone turned up a few times. The CDR3 nucleotides are TGTGCCAGCATAATAGGCGGGTACATTCAGTACTTC. Protein sequence: CASIIGGYIQYF. This chain links TRBV2 with TRBJ2-4; maybe TRBD2 (5 bases). In germline, CDR1 is SNHLY, CDR2 FYNNEI. V lost 7 bases to trimming and J lost 8 bases, with 12 bases between them. CDR3 size: 12 residues.

CDR3 region: CASSQGVGPYEQYF. Here the CDR3 DNA reads TGTGCCAGCAGTCAAGGCGTCGGTCCCTACGAGCAGTACTTC. The chain combines TRBV7-2 with TRBJ2-7; D is unclear. Germline lookup yields CDR1 SGHTA and CDR2 FQGNSA. Trimming pared 6 bases from V and 2 bases from J, leaving 14 bases between. The CDR3 is made up of 14 amino acids.

The rearrangement links TRBV6-4 to TRBJ1-6; no clear D. This CDR3 region has 15 residues. CDR1 and CDR2 from the germline V gene are MRHNA and SNTAGT. Trimming took off 3 bases at V and 0 bases at J, with 6 bases between the two ends. The CDR3 region has the DNA TGTGCCAGCAGTGAAAGTAGCTCCTATAATTCACCCCTCCACTTT. Translated: CASSESSSYNSPLHF.

This chain connects TRBV5-4 to TRBJ1-2, with a tentative D call TRBD1 (6 bases). V lost 4 bases and J 0 bases, leaving 10 bases between the germline ends. The germline CDR1 and CDR2 sequences are SGHNT and YYREEE (reference sequence). The CDR3 contains 14 residues. CDR3 coding DNA: TGTGCCAGCAGCCCCGACAGGACTAACTATGGCTACACCTTC. As protein: CASSPDRTNYGYTF.

As to this clone: This sample includes further DNA sequences coding for the same CDR3. This sequence joins TRBV28 and TRBJ1-2, with D unclear. Germline CDR1 is MDHEN and CDR2 is SYDVKM. Between the trimmed V and J ends, which lost 7 bases and 4 bases, there was a span of 7 bases. This CDR3 comprises 11 residues. The chain's CDR3 is CASNRGYGYTF. The CDR3 region has the DNA TGTGCCAGCAACCGTGGCTATGGCTACACCTTC.

The chain recombines TRBV3-1 (or the pseudogene TRBV3-2) with TRBJ2-1; 10 positions match TRBD2. Germline CDR1 reads LGHDT; CDR2 reads YNNKEL (reference sequence). The CDR3 is made up of 15 amino acids. J gave up 4 bases and V 7 bases, and 7 bases lay outside the gene matches. CDR3 region: CASTGGTSVYNEQFF. As DNA, the CDR3 is TGTGCCAGCACCGGCGGGACTAGCGTTTACAATGAGCAGTTCTTC.

The CDR3 reads CASSFGTGQYF. The CDR3 DNA reads TGTGCCAGCAGTTTTGGGACGGGCCAGTACTTC. J is TRBJ2-7 and V is TRBV27, with D perhaps matching TRBD1 or TRBD2 (5 bases each). From germline, CDR1 is MNHEY and CDR2 SMNVEV (reference sequence). The CDR3 has 11 residues. The V gene lost 3 bases and the J gene lost 10 bases, with 10 bases spanning the gap.

The chain couples TRBV6-5 to TRBJ1-6; 9 nucleotides agree with TRBD1. CDR3 length: 15 residues. Trimming took 8 bases from V and 1 from J; bases not matched to a gene: 3. Germline CDR1 and CDR2: MNHEY and SVGAGI. The CDR3 region is CASRQGGSYNSPLHF. Here the CDR3 DNA reads TGTGCCAGCCGACAGGGGGGATCCTATAATTCACCCCTCCACTTT.

CDR3 residues: CASSSTPNQPQHF. In DNA, the CDR3 is TGTGCCAGCAGTTCAACACCTAATCAGCCCCAGCATTTT. The chain combines TRBV27 with TRBJ1-5; D is unresolved. Deletions cut 4 bases from V and 4 bases from J, with 8 bases between. The CDR3 length is 13 residues. The germline V gene has CDR1 MNHEY and CDR2 SMNVEV (reference sequence).

This sequence joins TRBV3-1 (or the pseudogene TRBV3-2) and TRBJ2-6; D unresolved. This CDR3 spans 14 amino acids. Germline V lookup: CDR1 LGHDT, CDR2 YNNKEL (reference sequence). Between the trimmed V and J ends, which lost 5 bases and 1 base, there was a span of 6 bases. DNA of the CDR3: TGTGCCAGCAGCAGGGTGTCTGGGGCCAACGTCCTGACTTTC. Protein sequence: CASSRVSGANVLTF.

The rearrangement uses TRBV9 and TRBJ1-5; no reliable D call. Trimming removed 3 bases from V and 2 bases from J, with 12 bases in between. From germline, CDR1 is SGDLS and CDR2 YYNGEE. The CDR3 has 15 amino acids. CDR3 region: CASSASVGGNQPQHF. The DNA of the CDR3 is TGTGCCAGCAGCGCCAGTGTGGGCGGCAATCAGCCCCAGCATTTT.

The chain has TRBV25-1 and TRBJ2-7; D is unresolved. The germline V gene has CDR1 MGHDK and CDR2 SYGVNS. The CDR3 length is 13 residues. The ends were cut back, 2 bases at V and 5 bases at J, with 10 bases in the middle. This chain's CDR3 is CASSEGSPHEQYF. Written as DNA, the CDR3 is TGTGCCAGCAGTGAAGGCAGCCCTCACGAGCAGTACTTC.

The gene calls are TRBV7-6 and TRBJ2-1, with D perhaps matching TRBD2 (6 bases). The germline V gene has CDR1 SGHVS and CDR2 FNYEAQ. V lost 9 bases, J lost 8 bases, and 26 bases lay in between. This CDR3 has 16 amino acids. This CDR3 reads CARKSLELREAHEQFF. The CDR3, as DNA: TGTGCCAGAAAGTCCCTCGAGCTAAGGGAGGCTCATGAGCAGTTCTTC.

The rearrangement joins TRBV27 to TRBJ1-6; tentative D call: TRBD1 (6 bases). This CDR3 has 16 residues. V was shortened by 0 bases and J by 6 bases, with 12 bases between the two germline ends. Germline CDR1 and CDR2: MNHEY and SMNVEV (reference sequence). The DNA for the CDR3 is TGTGCCAGCAGTTTATCCACAGGGCGGTTTAATTCACCCCTCCACTTT. Translated: CASSLSTGRFNSPLHF.

V usage is TRBV7-8 and J usage is TRBJ2-5; 7 positions agree with TRBD1. Germline V gene lookup returns CDR1 SGHVS and CDR2 FQNEAQ. The CDR3 contains 14 residues. With V trimmed by 6 bases and J by 0 bases, 4 bases remained unmatched. CDR3 bases: TGTGCCAGCAGTGGGACAGCTTACCAAGAGACCCAGTACTTC. Translation: CASSGTAYQETQYF.

The gene calls are TRBV25-1 and TRBJ2-3; D uncertain. In germline, CDR1 is MGHDK, CDR2 SYGVNS. CDR3 length: 14 residues. Between the trimmed V and J ends, which lost 2 bases and 5 bases, there was a span of 11 bases. CDR3 region: CASSEMGKVDTQYF. The CDR3 bases are TGTGCCAGCAGTGAAATGGGGAAGGTAGATACGCAGTATTTT.

CDR3 in DNA: TGCGCCAGCAGCCCGACGGGGACAGGGGGAAACATTCAGTACTTC. Translation: CASSPTGTGGNIQYF. This chain connects TRBV5-1 to TRBJ2-4, with 11 bases that match TRBD1. Per germline, CDR1 SGHRS and CDR2 YFSETQ. This CDR3 spans 15 amino acids. J lost 6 bases, V lost 4 bases, and 6 bases had no gene match.